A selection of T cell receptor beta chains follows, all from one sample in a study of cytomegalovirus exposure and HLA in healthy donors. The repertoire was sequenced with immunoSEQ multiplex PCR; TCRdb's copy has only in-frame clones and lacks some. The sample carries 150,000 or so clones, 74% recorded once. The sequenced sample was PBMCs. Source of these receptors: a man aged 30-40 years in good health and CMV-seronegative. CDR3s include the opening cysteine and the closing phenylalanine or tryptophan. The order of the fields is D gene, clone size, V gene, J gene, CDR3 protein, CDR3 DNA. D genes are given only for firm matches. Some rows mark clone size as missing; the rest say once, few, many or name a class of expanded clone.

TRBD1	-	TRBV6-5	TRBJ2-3	CASSYDRGRITDTQYF	TGTGCCAGCAGTTACGACAGGGGGCGAATCACAGATACGCAGTATTTT
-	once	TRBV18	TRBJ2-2	CASSPLTVSTGELFF	TGTGCCAGCTCACCTCTGACTGTTTCCACCGGGGAGCTGTTTTTT
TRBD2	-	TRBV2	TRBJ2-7	CASRLNSGTNYEQYF	TGTGCCAGCAGGCTAAACTCCGGGACTAACTACGAGCAGTACTTC
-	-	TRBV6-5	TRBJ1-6	CASKSGDSNSPLHF	TGTGCCAGCAAATCCGGGGATTCCAATTCACCCCTCCACTTT
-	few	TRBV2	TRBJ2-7	CASSEVAVTYEQYF	TGTGCCAGCAGTGAAGTGGCAGTAACCTACGAGCAGTACTTC
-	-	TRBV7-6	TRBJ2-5	CASSYPKHIGGKTQYF	TGTGCCAGCAGCTACCCAAAACATATCGGGGGAAAGACCCAGTACTTC
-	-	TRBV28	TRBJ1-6	CASSLGSYSPLHF	TGTGCCAGCAGTTTGGGCAGCTATTCACCCCTCCACTTT
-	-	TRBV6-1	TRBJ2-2	CASSEASGRNTGELFF	TGTGCCAGCAGTGAAGCCAGCGGACGGAACACCGGGGAGCTGTTTTTT
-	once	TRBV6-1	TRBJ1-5	CASSDTAQPQNF	TGTGCCAGCAGCGACACCGCCCAGCCCCAGAATTTT
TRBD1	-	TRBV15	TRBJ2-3	CATSRDLGQGAADTQYF	TGTGCCACCAGCAGAGATCTGGGACAGGGGGCAGCAGATACGCAGTATTTT
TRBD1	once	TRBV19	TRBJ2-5	CASSNRDRAQETQYF	TGTGCCAGTAGCAATAGGGACAGGGCCCAAGAGACCCAGTACTTC
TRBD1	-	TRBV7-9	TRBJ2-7	CASSFGTGDNEQHF	TGTGCCAGCAGCTTCGGGACAGGGGACAACGAGCAGCACTTC
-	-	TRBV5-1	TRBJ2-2	CASSPTPNTGELFF	TGCGCCAGCAGTCCGACACCGAACACCGGGGAGCTGTTTTTT
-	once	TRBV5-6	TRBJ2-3	CASGFGGGTDTQYF	TGTGCCAGCGGTTTCGGCGGGGGCACAGATACGCAGTATTTT
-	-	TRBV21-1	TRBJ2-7	CASSKGEQGSYEQYF	TGTGCCAGCAGCAAAGGGGAACAGGGTTCCTACGAGCAGTACTTC
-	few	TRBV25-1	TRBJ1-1	CASSAGTNTEAFF	TGTGCCAGCAGCGCCGGGACAAACACTGAAGCTTTCTTT
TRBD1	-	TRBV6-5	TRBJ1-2	CASSSTTGGTYGYTF	TGTGCCAGCAGTTCCACGACAGGGGGCACCTATGGCTACACCTTC
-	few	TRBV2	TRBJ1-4	CASSKGANNEKLFF	TGTGCCAGCAGTAAAGGAGCGAATAATGAAAAACTGTTTTTT
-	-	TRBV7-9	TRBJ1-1	CASSLVGGGGTEAFF	TGTGCCAGCAGCTTAGTAGGGGGTGGAGGAACTGAAGCTTTCTTT
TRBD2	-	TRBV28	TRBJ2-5	CASSLKGLGLLEETQYF	TGTGCCAGCAGTTTAAAGGGACTAGGGCTTCTGGAGGAGACCCAGTACTTC
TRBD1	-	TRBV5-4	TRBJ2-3	CASSVPGTGVTDTQYF	TGTGCCAGCAGCGTTCCCGGGACAGGGGTTACAGATACGCAGTATTTT
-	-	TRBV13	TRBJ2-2	CASSLGRETGELFF	TGTGCCAGCAGCTTAGGAAGGGAGACCGGGGAGCTGTTTTTT
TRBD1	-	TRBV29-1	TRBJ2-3	CSGTGGTDTQYF	TGCAGCGGGACAGGAGGCACAGATACGCAGTATTTT
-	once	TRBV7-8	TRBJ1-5	CASSFGGGGQPQHF	TGTGCCAGCAGCTTCGGGGGGGGTGGCCAGCCCCAGCATTTT
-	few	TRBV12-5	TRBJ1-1	CASGQRGGFF	TGTGCTAGTGGACAAAGAGGAGGCTTCTTT
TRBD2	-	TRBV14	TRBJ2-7	CASSLRGGAGNYEQYF	TGTGCCAGCAGCCTTCGGGGGGGGGCTGGGAACTACGAGCAGTACTTC
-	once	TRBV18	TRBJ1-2	CASSPDRNANYGYTF	TGTGCCAGCTCCCCGGACAGAAACGCTAACTATGGCTACACCTTC
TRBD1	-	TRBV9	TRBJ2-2	CASSQGQDASTGELFF	TGTGCCAGCAGCCAGGGACAGGACGCTTCTACCGGGGAGCTGTTTTTT
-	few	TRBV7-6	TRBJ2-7	CASSLGRGSYEQYF	TGTGCCAGCAGCTTAGGCCGGGGCTCCTACGAGCAGTACTTC
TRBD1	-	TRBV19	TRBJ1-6	CASKGGQGKTPLNF	TGTGCCAGTAAGGGCGGACAGGGGAAAACACCCCTCAACTTT
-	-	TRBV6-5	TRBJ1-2	CASSYSSGSAQGYTF	TGTGCCAGCAGTTACTCTTCGGGTTCTGCGCAAGGCTACACCTTC
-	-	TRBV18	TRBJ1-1	CASSIAGRNTEAFF	TGTGCCAGCTCAATAGCGGGACGGAACACTGAAGCTTTCTTT
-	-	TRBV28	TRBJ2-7	CASRDTGSGYEQYF	TGTGCCAGCAGAGACACAGGGTCGGGGTACGAGCAGTACTTC
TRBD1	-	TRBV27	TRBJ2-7	CASSLGLGTAYEQYF	TGTGCCAGCAGTCTAGGCCTCGGGACAGCCTACGAGCAGTACTTC
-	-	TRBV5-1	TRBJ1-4	CASSLAGRGRDEKLFF	TGCGCCAGCAGCTTGGCAGGCAGGGGTAGAGATGAAAAACTGTTTTTT
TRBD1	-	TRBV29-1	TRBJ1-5	CSVRTGGGQPQHF	TGCAGCGTTCGCACAGGGGGAGGGCAGCCCCAGCATTTT
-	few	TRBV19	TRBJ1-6	CASSAGGSPLHF	TGTGCCAGTAGTGCCGGCGGTTCACCCCTCCACTTT
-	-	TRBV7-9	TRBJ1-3	CASREQGTGNTIYF	TGTGCCAGCAGGGAACAGGGTACTGGAAACACCATATATTTT
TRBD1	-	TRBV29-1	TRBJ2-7	CSVAPGQENYEQYF	TGCAGCGTTGCGCCGGGACAGGAAAACTACGAGCAGTACTTC
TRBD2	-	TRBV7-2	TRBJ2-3	CASSLVSGGRGDTQYF	TGTGCCAGCAGCTTAGTTAGCGGGGGCCGGGGAGATACGCAGTATTTT
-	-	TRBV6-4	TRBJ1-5	CASSGSAGGQPQHF	TGTGCCAGCAGTGGGTCAGCGGGCGGACAGCCCCAGCATTTT
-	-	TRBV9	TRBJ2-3	CASSVEVAFTDTQYF	TGTGCCAGCAGCGTAGAGGTAGCGTTCACAGATACGCAGTATTTT
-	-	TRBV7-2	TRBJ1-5	CASSLDGERYQPQHF	TGTGCCAGCAGCTTAGACGGGGAGAGATATCAGCCCCAGCATTTT
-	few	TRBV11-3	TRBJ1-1	CASARGEGMNTEAFF	TGTGCCAGCGCTCGCGGGGAAGGGATGAACACTGAAGCTTTCTTT
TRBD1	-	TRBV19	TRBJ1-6	CASSIGTGVSPLHF	TGTGCCAGTAGTATCGGGACAGGGGTCTCACCCCTCCACTTT
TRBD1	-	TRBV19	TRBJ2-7	CASSVGTGVRYEQYF	TGTGCCAGTAGTGTCGGGACAGGGGTTCGGTACGAGCAGTACTTC
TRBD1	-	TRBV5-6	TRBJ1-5	CASSFDRGRGGNQPQNF	TGTGCCAGCAGCTTCGACAGGGGGCGTGGGGGCAATCAGCCCCAGAATTTT
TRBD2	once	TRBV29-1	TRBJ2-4	CSVQRVGGSIQYF	TGCAGCGTGCAAAGGGTGGGGGGGAGCATTCAGTACTTC
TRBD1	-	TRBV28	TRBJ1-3	CASLTGSLGNTIYF	TGTGCCAGTCTGACAGGGTCTCTTGGAAACACCATATATTTT
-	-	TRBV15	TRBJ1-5	CATSPGAGGDQPQHF	TGTGCCACCAGCCCTGGCGCGGGGGGCGATCAGCCCCAGCATTTT
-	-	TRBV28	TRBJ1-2	CASSFDLDYGYTF	TGTGCCAGCAGTTTCGACTTAGACTATGGCTACACCTTC